A single sample is the source of the 27 T cell receptor beta chains below, sequenced in a study of monozygotic twins with inflammatory bowel disease (dated by TCRdb to the late 2010s). The receptor library was made with 5' RACE. These reads were obtained on an Illumina HiSeq 2500. Reprocessed by TCRdb, the reads give a single entry per CDR3 protein sequence, without DNA. The sample's table covers 400,000 or so distinct CDR3 sequences. The ten largest clones represent about 2.3% of the sample. The sequenced sample consisted of blood. All receptors come from a human donor with ulcerative colitis or Crohn's disease, or a healthy co-twin of an affected twin (not recorded which).

The V and J genes are TRBV11-2 and TRBJ2-3; the TCRdb D gene call, TRBD2, has no DNA to confirm it. Germline CDR1 and CDR2: SGHAT and FQNNGV. The length of the CDR3 is 18 residues. CDR3 sequence reads: CASSLDVAGGLNTDTQYF.

The chain recombines TRBV20-1 with TRBJ1-1; as DNA is missing, the TRBD1 call by TCRdb cannot be tested. CDR3 length: 13 residues. The V gene's germline CDR1 is DFQATT and CDR2 SNEGSKA (reference sequence). CDR3 residues: CSATPTGNTEAFF.

The chain links TRBV9 to TRBJ2-7. The CDR3 consists of 13 residues. Germline V gene lookup returns CDR1 SGDLS and CDR2 YYNGEE. Here the CDR3 reads CASSVNPDYEQYF.

This chain links TRBV7-3 with TRBJ2-1; no DNA is available, so the TRBD2 call from TCRdb remains unchecked. Germline V CDR1 and CDR2: SGHTA, FQGTGA. This CDR3 comprises 12 residues. This chain's CDR3 is CASSSNRLEQFF.

The chain employs TRBV29-1 and TRBJ2-7; as DNA is missing, the TRBD1 call by TCRdb cannot be tested. Germline loops: CDR1 SQVTM, CDR2 ANQGSEA. This CDR3 has 12 residues. The CDR3 spells CSARTGNSEQYF.

The chain uses TRBV19 and TRBJ1-2. Germline V gene lookup returns CDR1 LNHDA and CDR2 SQIVND (reference sequence). This CDR3 region has 15 residues. CDR3 protein: CASSISSNSNYGYTF.

The chain has TRBV5-6 and TRBJ1-3. CDR3 size: 16 residues. Per germline, CDR1 SGHDT and CDR2 YYEEEE. CDR3 loop: CASSRKQLSSGNTIYF.

The rearrangement joins TRBV12-3 or TRBV12-4 to TRBJ2-1; checking the TCRdb D call of TRBD2 is not possible without DNA. There are 16 residues in the CDR3. CDR3 sequence reads: CASSSRLAGVNNEQFF.

The rearrangement joins TRBV7-2 to TRBJ2-1. The length of the CDR3 is 15 residues. Germline V gives CDR1 SGHTA, CDR2 FQGNSA. CDR3: CASSFGILSYNEQFF.

The chain recombines TRBV5-1 with TRBJ1-5; there is no DNA to check the TCRdb D call of TRBD1. Germline CDR1 SGHRS, CDR2 YFSETQ. The CDR3 is made up of 14 amino acids. The CDR3 is CASSATGAGEPQHF.

The chain combines TRBV5-1 with TRBJ2-1; absent DNA, TCRdb's TRBD1 call cannot be checked. The CDR3 length is 17 residues. The V gene's germline CDR1 is SGHRS and CDR2 YFSETQ. This CDR3 reads CASSSLGAGAAFNEQFF.

The V and J genes are TRBV6-2 or TRBV6-3 and TRBJ2-7. In germline, CDR1 is MNHEY, CDR2 SVGEGT. The CDR3 extends over 15 amino acids. CDR3 in amino acids: CASSYGPSTNYEQYF.

The chain links TRBV19 to TRBJ1-5; TCRdb selects TRBD1, and the lack of DNA leaves this call unchecked. Germline loops: CDR1 LNHDA, CDR2 SQIVND (reference sequence). The CDR3 has 16 residues. CDR3 sequence: CASSTWATGGVQPQHF.

V and J are TRBV12-5 and TRBJ2-7; TCRdb lists TRBD2, though no DNA is available to test this call. This CDR3 region has 15 residues. The germline gives CDR1 LGHNT, CDR2 FRNRAP. This CDR3 is CASGLVPSGGHEQYF.

The chain couples TRBV12-3 or TRBV12-4 to TRBJ2-1; absent DNA, TCRdb's TRBD2 call cannot be checked. CDR3 length: 17 residues. CDR3 region: CASSTTSGGRSYNEQFF.

The chain uses TRBV12-3 or TRBV12-4 and TRBJ1-1; the D gene TCRdb calls, TRBD1, cannot be checked with no DNA. The CDR3 contains 13 residues. CDR3: CASSSDRGSEAFF.

The genes are TRBV10-3 and TRBJ1-1; TCRdb's D call, TRBD1, is unchecked because there is no DNA. The CDR3 contains 18 residues. Germline CDR1 reads ENHRY; CDR2 reads SYGVKD. This CDR3 is CAISRGQGQSGIGTEAFF.

The chain combines TRBV6-5 with TRBJ2-7; checking the TCRdb D call of TRBD2 is not possible without DNA. The CDR3 covers 17 residues. CDR1 is MNHEY, CDR2 SVGAGI, per germline. CDR3 in amino acids: CASSYQLAGSSSYEQYF.

The chain recombines TRBV3-1 with TRBJ2-1; TCRdb names TRBD2, which stays unverified in the absence of DNA. The CDR3 covers 15 residues. Germline CDR1 LGHDT, CDR2 YNNKEL (reference sequence). CDR3 loop: CASSQAGGGYNEQFF.

The chain links TRBV24-1 to TRBJ2-1. The CDR3 covers 11 residues. Germline V gene lookup returns CDR1 KGHDR and CDR2 SFDVKD. CDR3 region: CATSDLDEQFF.

The gene calls are TRBV7-2 and TRBJ1-3; TCRdb lists TRBD1, though no DNA is available to test this call. CDR3 length equals 15 residues. Germline loops: CDR1 SGHTA, CDR2 FQGNSA. CDR3 sequence reads: CASSLAGDTGNTIYF.

The genes are TRBV5-1 and TRBJ2-2. The germline gives CDR1 SGHRS, CDR2 YFSETQ. The CDR3 consists of 15 residues. Here the CDR3 reads CASSFSGSDTGELFF. Supplemented by reference TRBV5-1 and TRBJ2-2, the full variable domain reads KAGVTQTPRYLIKTRGQQVTLSCSPISGHRSVSWYQQTPGQGLQFLFEYFSETQRNKGNFPGRFSGRQFSNSRSEMNVSTLELGDSALYLCASSFSGSDTGELFFGEGSRLTVL.

The chain couples TRBV20-1 to TRBJ2-1; TCRdb's D call of TRBD1 is untestable without DNA. This CDR3 region has 16 residues. Per germline, CDR1 DFQATT and CDR2 SNEGSKA (reference sequence). The CDR3 protein is CSARGGTGSSYNEQFF.

V and J are TRBV20-1 and TRBJ2-2. Germline V CDR1 and CDR2: DFQATT, SNEGSKA (reference sequence). This CDR3 comprises 15 residues. CDR3: CSARGDGSGTGELFF.

CDR3: CASSFWRNTGELFF. The V gene is TRBV27, the J gene TRBJ2-2. This CDR3 has 14 residues. Germline CDR1 MNHEY, CDR2 SMNVEV (reference sequence).

This sequence joins TRBV20-1 and TRBJ2-2. CDR1 and CDR2 from the germline V gene are DFQATT and SNEGSKA (reference sequence). The CDR3 runs to 14 residues. The CDR3 spells CSAREGISTGELFF.

The rearrangement links TRBV12-3 or TRBV12-4 to TRBJ1-5. The CDR3 length is 14 residues. The CDR3 is CASSLGPNTKPQHF.